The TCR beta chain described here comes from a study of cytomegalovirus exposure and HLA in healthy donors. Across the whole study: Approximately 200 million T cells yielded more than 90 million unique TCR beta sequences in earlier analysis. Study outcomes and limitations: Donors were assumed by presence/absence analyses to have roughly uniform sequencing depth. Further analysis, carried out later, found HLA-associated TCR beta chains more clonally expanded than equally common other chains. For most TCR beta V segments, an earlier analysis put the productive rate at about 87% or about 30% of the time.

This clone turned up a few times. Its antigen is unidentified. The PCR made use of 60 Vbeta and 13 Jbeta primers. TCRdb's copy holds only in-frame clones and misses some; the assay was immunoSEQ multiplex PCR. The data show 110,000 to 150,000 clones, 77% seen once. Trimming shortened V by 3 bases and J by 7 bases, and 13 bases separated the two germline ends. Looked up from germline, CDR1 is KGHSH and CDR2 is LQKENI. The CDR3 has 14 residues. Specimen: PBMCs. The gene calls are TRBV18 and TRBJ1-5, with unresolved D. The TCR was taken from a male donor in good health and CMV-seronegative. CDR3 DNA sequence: TGTGCCAGCTCACCGTCCCGGGCGGGGCAGCCCCAGCATTTT. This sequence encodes CASSPSRAGQPQHF.